The next 31 T cell receptor beta chains were all read from a single sample in a study of blood T cell repertoires in COVID-19. The repertoire was sequenced with immunoSEQ multiplex PCR; TCRdb's copy has only in-frame clones and lacks some. The sample gives 210,000 or so clones, 70% to 90% of which show up once; approximately 4.8% is in the top ten. Sequencing was done on a sample of peripheral blood. All receptors derive from a man aged 45-65 years with acute or convalescent COVID-19.

J is TRBJ1-2 and V is TRBV10-3, with D tentatively TRBD1 (5 bases). Germline V gives CDR1 ENHRY, CDR2 SYGVKD. V dropped 0 bases and J dropped 8 bases, with 19 bases sitting between them. This CDR3 spans 16 amino acids. The CDR3 DNA follows: TGTGCCATCAGTGAGTCGGGGGGAGGCCCACGACGCGGCTACACCTTC. It translates to CAISESGGGPRRGYTF.

CDR3 sequence reads: CATNPGQGGLYEQYF. CDR3 sequence (DNA): TGTGCCACCAACCCAGGACAGGGGGGCCTCTACGAGCAGTACTTC. The chain is built from TRBV24-1 and TRBJ2-7, with 10 bases matching TRBD1. The CDR3 totals 15 residues. The germline gives CDR1 KGHDR, CDR2 SFDVKD. With V trimmed by 8 bases and J by 3 bases, 9 bases remained unmatched.

The chain is built from TRBV18 and TRBJ1-3; D may be TRBD1 (6 bases). V was pared by 3 bases and J by 7 bases, with 16 bases between. The length of the CDR3 is 15 residues. CDR1 is KGHSH, CDR2 LQKENI, per germline. The chain's CDR3 is CASSPRQDVGNTIYF. As DNA, the CDR3 is TGTGCCAGCTCACCGAGACAGGACGTCGGGAACACCATATATTTT.

This sequence joins TRBV30 and TRBJ1-2; tentative D call: TRBD1 (5 bases). V was shortened by 1 base and J by 8 bases, with 14 bases between the two germline ends. The CDR3 runs 13 residues. CDR1 is GTSNPN and CDR2 is SVGIG in the germline V gene (reference sequence). CDR3 in DNA: TGTGCCTGGAGTGAAGGGGCCGCTGGGGGCTACACCTTC. This codes for CAWSEGAAGGYTF.

The table lists this clone with a count of one. This chain links TRBV25-1 with TRBJ1-1; D gene ambiguous. CDR3 length: 11 residues. The V end was cut by 4 bases, the J end by 7 bases, with 7 bases between. Germline V lookup: CDR1 MGHDK, CDR2 SYGVNS. The DNA of the CDR3 is TGTGCCAGCAGTGTTTACGGTGAAGCTTTCTTT. Its translation is CASSVYGEAFF.

This rearrangement joins TRBV25-1 to TRBJ1-1, with 8 bases lining up with TRBD1. CDR3 length equals 18 residues. Germline-derived CDR1 and CDR2 are MGHDK and SYGVNS. Trimming cost V 0 bases and J 1 base; bases outside gene matches: 10. CDR3 coding DNA: TGTGCCAGCAGTGAATATTTTCCCACAGGGGGGCAGAACACTGAAGCTTTCTTT. The encoded protein is CASSEYFPTGGQNTEAFF.

The rearrangement joins TRBV5-1 to TRBJ2-2; 9 bases match TRBD1. Germline V lookup: CDR1 SGHRS, CDR2 YFSETQ. CDR3 length equals 15 residues. The V and J ends lost 3 bases and 8 bases, in that order; junction bases with no gene match: 8. Written as DNA, the CDR3 is TGCGCCAGCAGCTCGCGGACAGGGGATATGGGGGAGCTGTTTTTT. Translation gives CASSSRTGDMGELFF.

This clone was observed a few times. The genes are TRBV5-1 and TRBJ2-5, with a possible D match to TRBD2 (5 bases). V lost 4 bases and J 5 bases, leaving 18 bases between the germline ends. The CDR3 covers 15 residues. Per germline, CDR1 SGHRS and CDR2 YFSETQ. This CDR3 is CASSPRDHREETQYF. CDR3 DNA: TGCGCCAGCAGCCCCCGGGATCATCGTGAGGAGACCCAGTACTTC.

The J gene is TRBJ1-3, the V gene TRBV2, with D uncertain. Germline CDR1 reads SNHLY; CDR2 reads FYNNEI. The CDR3 is 12 amino acids. The V and J ends lost 7 bases and 4 bases respectively, with 8 bases between them. The chain's CDR3 is CASTSSGNTIYF. CDR3 DNA: TGTGCCAGCACCAGTTCAGGAAACACCATATATTTT. Supplemented by reference TRBV2 and TRBJ1-3, the full variable domain reads EPEVTQTPSHQVTQMGQEVILRCVPISNHLYFYWYRQILGQKVEFLVSFYNNEISEKSEIFDDQFSVERPDGSNFTLKIRSTKLEDSAMYFCASTSSGNTIYFGEGSWLTVV.

The chain links TRBV7-6 to TRBJ2-1; 12 bases are shared with TRBD2. Unmatched junction bases numbered 9, after V lost 3 bases and J lost 6 bases. The germline gives CDR1 SGHVS, CDR2 FNYEAQ. The CDR3 length is 17 residues. CDR3: CASSLSLAGGLANEQFF. In DNA form, the CDR3 reads TGTGCCAGCAGCTTGAGTCTAGCGGGGGGGCTGGCCAATGAGCAGTTCTTC.

J is TRBJ1-2 and V is TRBV3-1 (or the pseudogene TRBV3-2); 8 bases are a match to TRBD1. The CDR3 has 16 residues. J was trimmed by 2 bases and V by 4 bases; bases with no gene match: 9. Germline lookup yields CDR1 LGHDT and CDR2 YNNKEL (reference sequence). The CDR3 loop is CASSPTPWTGNYGYTF. The CDR3 DNA reads as TGTGCCAGCAGCCCTACCCCCTGGACAGGGAACTATGGCTACACCTTC.

The chain carries TRBV6-5 and TRBJ2-7; the match to TRBD2 covers 13 bases. With 7 bases clipped from V and 2 bases from J, the junction kept 2 bases outside the gene matches. From germline, CDR1 is MNHEY and CDR2 SVGAGI. The CDR3 length is 14 residues. Here the CDR3 reads CASKGLAGPYEQYF. The CDR3 coding sequence is TGTGCCAGCAAGGGACTAGCGGGGCCCTACGAGCAGTACTTC.

The chain carries TRBV4-1 and TRBJ2-2, with TRBD1 as a possible D gene (5 bases). The CDR3 length is 14 residues. V dropped 0 bases and J dropped 6 bases, with 8 bases sitting between them. The germline CDR1 and CDR2 sequences are MGHRA and YSYEKL. The CDR3 bases are TGCGCCAGCAGCCAAGACAGGGTCCCCGGGGAGCTGTTTTTT. It translates to CASSQDRVPGELFF.

The chain uses TRBV7-3 and TRBJ2-2; no firm D call. V was cut by 4 bases and J by 4 bases, with 7 bases left in between. There are 13 residues in the CDR3. Germline-derived CDR1 and CDR2 are SGHTA and FQGTGA. CDR3 sequence: CASSSPGTGELFF. The DNA for the CDR3 is TGTGCCAGCAGCTCCCCCGGCACCGGGGAGCTGTTTTTT.

The count of this clone is one. This rearrangement joins TRBV29-1 to TRBJ1-4; 8 nucleotides align to TRBD1. Trimming cost V 6 bases and J 8 bases; bases outside gene matches: 17. CDR1 and CDR2 (germline): SQVTM, ANQGSEA. The CDR3 has 16 amino acids. Here the CDR3 DNA reads TGCAGCGTCTCCGGGGCAGGGGGCCCCCTCGGGGAAAAACTGTTTTTT. The encoded protein is CSVSGAGGPLGEKLFF.

The V and J genes are TRBV4-1 and TRBJ1-1, with D possibly TRBD1 on 6 matching bases. The germline V gene encodes CDR1 MGHRA and CDR2 YSYEKL. Trimming removed 3 bases from V and 1 base from J, with 15 bases in between. The CDR3 totals 16 residues. The CDR3 region has the DNA TGCGCCAGCAGCCAGTCCATGGTACAGGGGAACACTGAAGCTTTCTTT. Its protein is CASSQSMVQGNTEAFF.

CDR3 sequence reads: CASSFTGTSGNTGELFF. CDR3 in DNA: TGTGCCAGCAGCTTCACCGGGACTAGCGGGAACACCGGGGAGCTGTTTTTT. The chain links TRBV7-9 to TRBJ2-2, with 11 bases matching TRBD2. This CDR3 is 17 amino acids long. Per germline, CDR1 SEHNR and CDR2 FQNEAQ (reference sequence). V shed 3 bases and J 1 base; nucleotides not matched to a gene: 4.

The V and J genes are TRBV19 and TRBJ1-5; possible D gene TRBD1, 6 bases. From germline, CDR1 is LNHDA and CDR2 SQIVND (reference sequence). V was trimmed by 4 bases and J by 3 bases, leaving 16 bases between them. The CDR3 is 16 amino acids. The CDR3 loop is CASSTTAQGFNQPQHF. For the CDR3, the DNA is TGTGCCAGTAGTACCACGGCACAGGGATTCAATCAGCCCCAGCATTTT.

The chain combines TRBV19 with TRBJ1-1, with 11 bases aligning to TRBD1. With V trimmed by 7 bases and J by 1 base, 8 bases remained unmatched. This CDR3 has 16 residues. The germline CDR1 and CDR2 sequences are LNHDA and SQIVND (reference sequence). The CDR3 nucleotides read TGTGCCAGTACCGATGGGGGGACAGGGGGGAACACTGAAGCTTTCTTT. This encodes CASTDGGTGGNTEAFF.

This CDR3 is CASSLPGLGNTDTQYF. CDR3 DNA sequence: TGTGCCAGCAGCTTGCCGGGACTGGGAAACACAGATACGCAGTATTTT. This chain uses TRBV5-4 with TRBJ2-3; tentatively, D is TRBD2 (6 bases). This CDR3 contains 16 residues. V dropped 1 base and J dropped 2 bases, with 14 bases sitting between them. The germline V gene has CDR1 SGHNT and CDR2 YYREEE (reference sequence).

The J gene is TRBJ1-2, the V gene TRBV6-5; perhaps TRBD1 as D (6 bases). V lost 0 bases and J 4 bases, leaving 12 bases between the germline ends. Germline loops: CDR1 MNHEY, CDR2 SVGAGI. The CDR3 totals 15 residues. CDR3 residues: CASSYSRGHSYGYTF. The CDR3 bases are TGTGCCAGCAGTTACTCAAGGGGACATAGCTATGGCTACACCTTC.

The chain combines TRBV11-2 with TRBJ1-1; D ambiguous. With 3 bases removed from V and 4 bases from J, the gap between germline ends came to 18 bases. Germline lookup yields CDR1 SGHAT and CDR2 FQNNGV. This CDR3 spans 16 amino acids. The CDR3 region is CASSFQRAASGTEAFF. The CDR3, as DNA: TGTGCCAGCAGCTTCCAGAGGGCCGCTTCTGGCACTGAAGCTTTCTTT.

The chain carries TRBV9 and TRBJ1-2; D remains unclear. The ends were cut back, 0 bases at V and 0 bases at J, with 9 bases in the middle. Germline CDR1 is SGDLS and CDR2 is YYNGEE. The CDR3 totals 15 residues. CDR3 DNA sequence: TGTGCCAGCAGCGTAGAGACAAACACTAACTATGGCTACACCTTC. Its translation is CASSVETNTNYGYTF.

This clone was counted between two and nine times. The chain links TRBV19 to TRBJ1-1, with D unclear. V was clipped by 2 bases and J by 7 bases, with 17 bases between them. Germline V gene data show CDR1 as LNHDA and CDR2 as SQIVND (reference sequence). The CDR3 has 15 residues. CDR3 sequence (DNA): TGTGCCAGTAGTATATCTGGCGCTATTAGCAATGAAGCTTTCTTT. Translation gives CASSISGAISNEAFF.

The chain carries TRBV6-6 and TRBJ1-1; a possible D gene is TRBD1 (5 bases). This CDR3 comprises 15 residues. Germline V gene lookup returns CDR1 MNHNY and CDR2 SVGAGI (reference sequence). Trimming removed 0 bases from V and 4 bases from J, with 12 bases in between. The CDR3 loop reads CASSYSGGTTTEAFF. The CDR3 bases are TGTGCCAGCAGTTACTCCGGGGGGACTACCACTGAAGCTTTCTTT.

V gene TRBV5-1 combines with J gene TRBJ2-3; 13 bases agree with TRBD2. The CDR3 spans 16 residues. CDR1 and CDR2 (germline): SGHRS, YFSETQ. V lost 4 bases to trimming and J lost 9 bases; unmatched junction nucleotides: 11. Written as DNA, the CDR3 is TGCGCCAGCAGCCCGCCAGGGACTAGCGGGGACGACACGCAGTATTTT. Residues: CASSPPGTSGDDTQYF. Based on the CDR3 plus reference TRBV5-1 and TRBJ2-3, the full variable domain is KAGVTQTPRYLIKTRGQQVTLSCSPISGHRSVSWYQQTPGQGLQFLFEYFSETQRNKGNFPGRFSGRQFSNSRSEMNVSTLELGDSALYLCASSPPGTSGDDTQYFGPGTRLTVL.

The chain has TRBV19 and TRBJ1-4; D is unclear. Germline V lookup: CDR1 LNHDA, CDR2 SQIVND (reference sequence). V lost 10 bases and J lost 5, with 14 bases in between. CDR3 length equals 13 residues. The CDR3 reads CATNGIFNEKLFF. As DNA, the CDR3 is TGTGCCACAAACGGGATTTTCAATGAAAAACTGTTTTTT.

The chain uses TRBV6-1 and TRBJ1-6; TRBD1 agrees at 7 bases. Germline assignment: CDR1 MNHNS and CDR2 SASEGT. Trimming took 4 bases from V and 0 from J; bases not matched to a gene: 6. The CDR3 runs 17 residues. The CDR3 protein is CASSGRQGSSYNSPLHF. In DNA, the CDR3 is TGTGCCAGCAGTGGTCGACAGGGATCCTCCTATAATTCACCCCTCCACTTT.

J is TRBJ1-2 and V is TRBV7-2; D call uncertain. The germline V gene has CDR1 SGHTA and CDR2 FQGNSA. V was pared by 0 bases and J by 1 base, with 6 bases between. The CDR3 covers 14 residues. CDR3 in DNA: TGTGCCAGCAGCTTAGCTAGAAATAACTATGGCTACACCTTC. The encoded protein is CASSLARNNYGYTF.

The chain employs TRBV7-2 and TRBJ1-3, with a possible D match to TRBD1 (5 bases). Per germline, CDR1 SGHTA and CDR2 FQGNSA. Deletions cut 2 bases from V and 2 bases from J, with 10 bases between. This CDR3 has 15 amino acids. CDR3 protein: CASSLSAGAGNTIYF. CDR3 DNA sequence: TGTGCCAGCAGCTTATCGGCGGGGGCTGGAAACACCATATATTTT.

This clone was counted between two and nine times. The gene calls are TRBV10-2 and TRBJ2-4; the D is unclear. V lost 3 bases, J lost 6 bases, and 6 bases lay in between. The germline V gene encodes CDR1 WSHSY and CDR2 SAAADI. The CDR3 totals 12 residues. CDR3 in amino acids: CASSDTGNIQYF. CDR3 sequence (DNA): TGCGCCAGCAGTGATACGGGAAACATTCAGTACTTC.